The rows below give T cell receptor beta chains drawn from one sample of a study of CD8 T cells in Susac syndrome. Each CDR3 protein gets one entry after TCRdb re-called the immunoSEQ multiplex PCR reads with MiXCR. The sample carries approximately 200,000 distinct CDR3 sequences, more than 90% recorded once. What was sequenced was CD4+ T cells from PBMCs. The receptors come from a human donor with multiple sclerosis. The CDR3 runs from the conserved cysteine through the conserved F or W. D genes are given only for firm matches. Some rows mark clone size as missing; the rest say once, few, many or name a class of expanded clone.

size: -; V: TRBV7-9; D: -; J: TRBJ2-7; CDR3: CASSLDSGYEQYF; DNA: TGTGCCAGCAGCTTAGATTCTGGCTACGAGCAGTACTTC
size: once; V: TRBV14; D: -; J: TRBJ2-7; CDR3: CASSQFTGFPYEQYF; DNA: TGTGCCAGCAGCCAATTCACAGGGTTTCCCTACGAGCAGTACTTC
size: -; V: TRBV5-1; D: -; J: TRBJ2-3; CDR3: CASSSYVPSTDTQYF; DNA: TGCGCCAGCAGCTCCTACGTGCCTAGCACAGATACGCAGTATTTT
size: -; V: TRBV5-1; D: -; J: TRBJ2-3; CDR3: CASSLASRSSEYF; DNA: TGCGCCAGCAGCTTGGCCTCCAGGTCTTCGGAGTATTTT
size: -; V: TRBV18; D: -; J: TRBJ2-1; CDR3: CASSRMEDGEQFF; DNA: TGTGCCAGCTCACGGATGGAGGACGGTGAGCAGTTCTTC
size: -; V: TRBV29-1; D: -; J: TRBJ2-5; CDR3: CSVGRVETQYF; DNA: TGCAGCGTTGGACGTGTGGAGACCCAGTACTTC
size: -; V: TRBV27; D: TRBD1; J: TRBJ1-2; CDR3: CASSQEQGRFYGYTF; DNA: TGTGCCAGCAGCCAAGAACAGGGGCGATTCTATGGCTACACCTTC
size: -; V: TRBV12-3/TRBV12-4; D: -; J: TRBJ2-7; CDR3: CASSPPRVAYEQYF; DNA: TGTGCCAGCAGTCCCCCCAGAGTAGCCTACGAGCAGTACTTC
size: -; V: TRBV24-1; D: -; J: TRBJ2-1; CDR3: CATSDARLVSEQFF; DNA: TGTGCCACCAGTGACGCACGACTAGTTTCTGAGCAGTTCTTC
size: -; V: TRBV3-1; D: TRBD1; J: TRBJ2-4; CDR3: CASSQEGQGRMDIQYF; DNA: TGTGCCAGCAGCCAAGAGGGACAGGGGAGGATGGACATTCAGTACTTC
size: -; V: TRBV20-1; D: TRBD1; J: TRBJ2-7; CDR3: CSARFGTASYEQYF; DNA: TGCAGTGCTAGATTCGGGACAGCATCCTACGAGCAGTACTTC
size: -; V: TRBV3-1; D: -; J: TRBJ2-5; CDR3: CASSQDGRGETQYF; DNA: TGTGCCAGCAGCCAAGATGGTCGGGGAGAGACCCAGTACTTC
size: -; V: TRBV12-3/TRBV12-4; D: TRBD2; J: TRBJ2-1; CDR3: CASSRTSGSEQFF; DNA: TGTGCCAGCAGCCGGACTAGCGGAAGTGAGCAGTTCTTC
size: -; V: TRBV30; D: -; J: TRBJ2-3; CDR3: CAWGGFPDTQYF; DNA: TGTGCCTGGGGGGGTTTTCCTGATACGCAGTATTTT
size: -; V: TRBV19; D: -; J: TRBJ2-7; CDR3: CASSLQGSYEQYF; DNA: TGTGCCAGTAGTTTACAGGGATCCTACGAGCAGTACTTC
size: -; V: TRBV20-1; D: -; J: TRBJ2-7; CDR3: CSAAHGYEQYF; DNA: TGCAGTGCCGCACACGGCTACGAGCAGTACTTC
size: once; V: TRBV30; D: -; J: TRBJ2-5; CDR3: CAWSVQRVETQYF; DNA: TGTGCCTGGAGTGTACAGAGGGTTGAGACCCAGTACTTC
size: -; V: TRBV18; D: -; J: TRBJ1-1; CDR3: CASSRTGGDEAFF; DNA: TGTGCCAGCTCACGGACCGGGGGCGATGAAGCTTTCTTT
size: -; V: TRBV6-5; D: TRBD1; J: TRBJ1-1; CDR3: CASSYSGGQGLQMNTEAFF; DNA: TGTGCCAGCAGTTACTCGGGGGGACAGGGCCTCCAAATGAACACTGAAGCTTTCTTT
size: once; V: TRBV5-1; D: -; J: TRBJ2-1; CDR3: CASSPDQHNEQFF; DNA: TGCGCCAGCAGCCCCGACCAACACAATGAGCAGTTCTTC
size: -; V: TRBV3-1; D: -; J: TRBJ1-1; CDR3: CASSLSGTSDRAFF; DNA: TGTGCCAGCAGCCTTTCCGGGACATCCGATCGGGCTTTCTTT
size: few; V: TRBV24-1; D: -; J: TRBJ2-1; CDR3: CATGRGSYNEQFF; DNA: TGTGCCACCGGCCGGGGCTCCTACAATGAGCAGTTCTTC
size: -; V: TRBV30; D: TRBD1; J: TRBJ1-2; CDR3: CALGTGDGYTF; DNA: TGTGCCCTCGGGACAGGGGATGGCTACACCTTC
size: -; V: TRBV4-1; D: TRBD1; J: TRBJ1-1; CDR3: CASSQVTGEAFF; DNA: TGCGCCAGCAGCCAAGTTACAGGGGAGGCTTTCTTT
size: -; V: TRBV6-5; D: -; J: TRBJ2-3; CDR3: CASSHTDARTDTQYF; DNA: TGTGCCAGCAGTCACACAGATGCTCGCACAGATACGCAGTATTTT
size: -; V: TRBV6-2/TRBV6-3; D: -; J: TRBJ1-2; CDR3: CASSSTVGPLINYGYTF; DNA: TGTGCCAGCAGTTCAACCGTGGGCCCTCTCATTAACTATGGCTACACCTTC
size: -; V: TRBV12-3/TRBV12-4; D: -; J: TRBJ1-3; CDR3: CASSPRTRGGSGNTIYF; DNA: TGTGCCAGCAGCCCGAGGACCAGGGGAGGCTCTGGAAACACCATATATTTT
size: -; V: TRBV5-1; D: -; J: TRBJ2-6; CDR3: CASSRAPQGGANVLTF; DNA: TGCGCCAGCAGCAGGGCCCCCCAAGGTGGGGCCAACGTCCTGACTTTC
size: -; V: TRBV12-3/TRBV12-4; D: -; J: TRBJ2-3; CDR3: CASSSQTDTQYF; DNA: TGTGCCAGCAGTTCCCAAACAGATACGCAGTATTTT
size: -; V: TRBV18; D: TRBD2; J: TRBJ2-3; CDR3: CASSPSGSVDTQYF; DNA: TGTGCCAGCTCCCCCAGCGGGAGTGTAGATACGCAGTATTTT
size: -; V: TRBV27; D: TRBD1; J: TRBJ2-1; CDR3: CASILGDLALGQGHNEQFF; DNA: TGTGCCAGCATTCTCGGGGATCTGGCTCTGGGACAGGGACACAATGAGCAGTTCTTC
size: -; V: TRBV12-5; D: -; J: TRBJ2-7; CDR3: CASGSYEQYF; DNA: TGTGCTAGTGGTTCCTACGAGCAGTACTTC
size: once; V: TRBV7-9; D: -; J: TRBJ2-5; CDR3: CASSPQATRETQYF; DNA: TGTGCCAGCTCTCCACAGGCTACGAGGGAGACCCAGTACTTC
size: -; V: TRBV18; D: -; J: TRBJ2-3; CDR3: CASSSTSTDTQYF; DNA: TGTGCCAGCTCCTCCACTAGCACAGATACGCAGTATTTT
size: -; V: TRBV11-1; D: -; J: TRBJ2-1; CDR3: CASSLNPTVNEQFF; DNA: TGTGCCAGCAGCTTAAACCCGACAGTAAATGAGCAGTTCTTC
size: -; V: TRBV6-5; D: -; J: TRBJ1-1; CDR3: CASSYTARGAHTEAFF; DNA: TGTGCCAGCAGTTACACCGCGAGGGGGGCTCACACTGAAGCTTTCTTT
size: -; V: TRBV19; D: -; J: TRBJ1-2; CDR3: CASRPHGPNNTF; DNA: TGTGCCAGTAGGCCCCACGGACCCAATAACACCTTC
size: -; V: TRBV6-1; D: -; J: TRBJ1-2; CDR3: CASSEALGYSGGYTF; DNA: TGTGCCAGCAGTGAAGCGCTGGGGTACTCAGGAGGCTACACCTTC
size: -; V: TRBV5-4; D: -; J: TRBJ2-3; CDR3: CASSLGTWSTDTQYF; DNA: TGTGCCAGCAGCTTGGGGACATGGTCCACAGATACGCAGTATTTT
size: -; V: TRBV4-1; D: -; J: TRBJ2-2; CDR3: CASSPYRVGPSTGELFF; DNA: TGCGCCAGCAGCCCCTACAGGGTCGGGCCTTCCACCGGGGAGCTGTTTTTT
size: -; V: TRBV29-1; D: -; J: TRBJ2-1; CDR3: CSADGGAVDEQFF; DNA: TGCAGCGCCGACGGCGGGGCGGTCGATGAGCAGTTCTTC
size: -; V: TRBV5-4; D: TRBD1; J: TRBJ2-1; CDR3: CASSMTGTRYAEQFF; DNA: TGTGCCAGCAGCATGACAGGGACGAGGTATGCTGAGCAGTTCTTC
size: -; V: TRBV7-9; D: -; J: TRBJ1-2; CDR3: CASSFRENYGYTF; DNA: TGTGCCAGCAGCTTCAGGGAGAACTATGGCTACACCTTC
size: -; V: TRBV20-1; D: TRBD2; J: TRBJ2-3; CDR3: CSAGTSGLGPDTQYF; DNA: TGCAGTGCTGGGACTAGCGGGCTAGGGCCAGATACGCAGTATTTT
size: -; V: TRBV27; D: -; J: TRBJ2-7; CDR3: CASSPGVRYEQYF; DNA: TGTGCCAGCAGTCCGGGAGTACGGTACGAGCAGTACTTC
size: -; V: TRBV12-3/TRBV12-4; D: TRBD1; J: TRBJ2-7; CDR3: CASSPRTGGRYEQYF; DNA: TGTGCCAGCAGTCCGAGGACAGGGGGTCGATACGAGCAGTACTTC
size: -; V: TRBV29-1; D: -; J: TRBJ1-4; CDR3: CSTGAQAGEKLFF; DNA: TGCAGCACCGGGGCCCAAGCGGGGGAAAAACTGTTTTTT
size: once; V: TRBV18; D: -; J: TRBJ2-3; CDR3: CASSSSVIGTDTQYF; DNA: TGTGCCAGCTCCTCCTCAGTCATTGGCACAGATACGCAGTATTTT